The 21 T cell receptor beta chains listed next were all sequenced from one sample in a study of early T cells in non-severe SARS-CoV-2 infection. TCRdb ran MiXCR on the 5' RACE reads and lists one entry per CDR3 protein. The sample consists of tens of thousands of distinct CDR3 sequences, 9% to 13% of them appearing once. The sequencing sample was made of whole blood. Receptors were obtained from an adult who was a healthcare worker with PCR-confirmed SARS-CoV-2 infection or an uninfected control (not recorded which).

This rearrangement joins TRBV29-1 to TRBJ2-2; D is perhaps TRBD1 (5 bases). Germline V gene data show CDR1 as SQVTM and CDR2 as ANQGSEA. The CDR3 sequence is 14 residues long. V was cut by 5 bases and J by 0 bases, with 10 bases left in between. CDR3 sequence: CSVPLTANTGELFF. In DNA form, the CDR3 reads TGCAGCGTTCCCTTGACAGCGAACACCGGGGAGCTGTTTTTT.

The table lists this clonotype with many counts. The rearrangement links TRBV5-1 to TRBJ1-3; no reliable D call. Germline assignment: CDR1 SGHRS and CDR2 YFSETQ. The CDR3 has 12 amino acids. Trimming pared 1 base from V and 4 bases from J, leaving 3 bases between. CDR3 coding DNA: TGCGCCAGCAGCTTGCCCGGAAACACCATATATTTT. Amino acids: CASSLPGNTIYF. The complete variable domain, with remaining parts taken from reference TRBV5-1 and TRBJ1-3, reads KAGVTQTPRYLIKTRGQQVTLSCSPISGHRSVSWYQQTPGQGLQFLFEYFSETQRNKGNFPGRFSGRQFSNSRSEMNVSTLELGDSALYLCASSLPGNTIYFGEGSWLTVV.

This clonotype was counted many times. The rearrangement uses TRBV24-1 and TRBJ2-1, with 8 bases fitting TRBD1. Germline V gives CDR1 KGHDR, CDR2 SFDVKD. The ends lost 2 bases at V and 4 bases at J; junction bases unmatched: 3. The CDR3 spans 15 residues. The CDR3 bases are TGTGCCACCAGTGATTGGGGGACAGGATACAATGAGCAGTTCTTC. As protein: CATSDWGTGYNEQFF.

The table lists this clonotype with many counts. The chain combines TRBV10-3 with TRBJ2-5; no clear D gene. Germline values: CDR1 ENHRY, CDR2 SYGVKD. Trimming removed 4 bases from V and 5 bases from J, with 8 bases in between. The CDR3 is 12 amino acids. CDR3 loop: CAISAATETQYF. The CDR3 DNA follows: TGTGCCATCAGTGCCGCCACGGAGACCCAGTACTTC.

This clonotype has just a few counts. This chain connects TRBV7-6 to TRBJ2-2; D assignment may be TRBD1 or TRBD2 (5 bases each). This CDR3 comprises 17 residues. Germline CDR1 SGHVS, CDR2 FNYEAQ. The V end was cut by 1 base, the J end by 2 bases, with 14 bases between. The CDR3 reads CASSLVRGAANTGELFF. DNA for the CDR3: TGTGCCAGCAGCTTAGTGAGGGGTGCCGCAAACACCGGGGAGCTGTTTTTT.

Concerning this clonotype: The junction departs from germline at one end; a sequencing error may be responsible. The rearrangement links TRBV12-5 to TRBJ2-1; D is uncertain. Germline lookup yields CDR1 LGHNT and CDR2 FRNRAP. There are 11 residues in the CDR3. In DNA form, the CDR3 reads TGTGCTAGTTCCCCTTCGGCTGAGGAGTTCTTC. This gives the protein CASSPSAEEFF.

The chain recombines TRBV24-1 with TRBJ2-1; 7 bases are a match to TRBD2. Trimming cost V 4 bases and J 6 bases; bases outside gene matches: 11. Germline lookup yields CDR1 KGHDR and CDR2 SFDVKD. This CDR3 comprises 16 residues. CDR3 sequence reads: CATSDERTRSFNEQFF. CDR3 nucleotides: TGTGCCACCAGTGACGAACGGACTAGGAGTTTCAATGAGCAGTTCTTC.

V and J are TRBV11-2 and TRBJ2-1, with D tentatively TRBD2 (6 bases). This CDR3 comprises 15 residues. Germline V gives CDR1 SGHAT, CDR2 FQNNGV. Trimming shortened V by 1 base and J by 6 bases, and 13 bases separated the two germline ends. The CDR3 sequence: CASSLVFRRGNEQFF. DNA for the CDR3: TGTGCCAGCAGCTTAGTTTTCAGGAGGGGCAATGAGCAGTTCTTC.

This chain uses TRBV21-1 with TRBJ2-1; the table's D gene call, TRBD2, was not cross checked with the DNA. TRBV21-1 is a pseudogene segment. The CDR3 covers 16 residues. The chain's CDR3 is CASNGLARDSYNEQFF. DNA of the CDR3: TGTGCCAGCAACGGACTAGCTAGAGACTCCTACAATGAGCAGTTCTTC.

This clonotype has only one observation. DNA for the CDR3: TGCAGTGCTTCCGGGGACAGGGGGCGGATCTATGGCTACACCTTC. The encoded protein is CSASGDRGRIYGYTF. The chain links TRBV20-1 to TRBJ1-2, with 12 bases that match TRBD1. V shed 5 bases, J shed 4 bases, and the junction held 8 bases outside the gene matches. CDR3 size: 15 residues. The V gene's germline CDR1 is DFQATT and CDR2 SNEGSKA (reference sequence).

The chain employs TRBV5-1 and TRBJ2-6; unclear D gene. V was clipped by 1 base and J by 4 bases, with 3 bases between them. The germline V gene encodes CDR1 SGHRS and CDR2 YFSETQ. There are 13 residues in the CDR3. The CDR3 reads CASSLIGANVLTF. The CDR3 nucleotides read TGCGCCAGCAGCTTGATCGGGGCCAACGTCCTGACTTTC.

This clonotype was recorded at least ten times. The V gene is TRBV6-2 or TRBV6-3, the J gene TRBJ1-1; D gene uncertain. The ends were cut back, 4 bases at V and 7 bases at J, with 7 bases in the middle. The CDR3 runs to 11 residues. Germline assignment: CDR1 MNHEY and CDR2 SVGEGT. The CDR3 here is CASSLSREAFF. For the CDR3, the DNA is TGTGCCAGCAGTTTGTCCCGTGAAGCTTTCTTT.

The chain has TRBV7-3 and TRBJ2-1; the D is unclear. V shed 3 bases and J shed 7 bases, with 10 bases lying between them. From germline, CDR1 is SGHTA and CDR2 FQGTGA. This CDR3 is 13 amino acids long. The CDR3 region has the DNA TGTGCCAGCAGCTTGGTACAGCATAATGAGCAGTTCTTC. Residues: CASSLVQHNEQFF.

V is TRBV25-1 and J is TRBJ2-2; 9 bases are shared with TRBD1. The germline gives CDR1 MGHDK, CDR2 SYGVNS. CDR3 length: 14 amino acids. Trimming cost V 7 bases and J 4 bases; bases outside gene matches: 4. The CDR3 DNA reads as TGTGCCAGCAAAAAACAGGGGGCCACCGGGGAGCTGTTTTTT. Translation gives CASKKQGATGELFF.

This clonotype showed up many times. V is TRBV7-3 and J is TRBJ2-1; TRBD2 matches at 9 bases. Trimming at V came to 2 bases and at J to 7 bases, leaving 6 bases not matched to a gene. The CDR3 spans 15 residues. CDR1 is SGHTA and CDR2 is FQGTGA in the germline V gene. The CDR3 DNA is TGTGCCAGCAGCTTAGTTGCGGGGGGGAGGAATGAGCAGTTCTTC. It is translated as CASSLVAGGRNEQFF.

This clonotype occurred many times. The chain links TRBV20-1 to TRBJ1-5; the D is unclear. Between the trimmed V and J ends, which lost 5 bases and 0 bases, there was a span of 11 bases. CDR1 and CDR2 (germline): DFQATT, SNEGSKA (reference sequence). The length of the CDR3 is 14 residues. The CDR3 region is CSAGFWGSNQPQHF. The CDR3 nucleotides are TGCAGTGCTGGATTTTGGGGTAGCAATCAGCCCCAGCATTTT.

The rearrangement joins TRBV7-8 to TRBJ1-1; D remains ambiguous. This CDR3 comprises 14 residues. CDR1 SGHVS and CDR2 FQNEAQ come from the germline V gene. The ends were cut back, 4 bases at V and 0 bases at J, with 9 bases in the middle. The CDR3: CASSSTDMNTEAFF. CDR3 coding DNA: TGTGCCAGCAGCTCAACAGATATGAACACTGAAGCTTTCTTT.

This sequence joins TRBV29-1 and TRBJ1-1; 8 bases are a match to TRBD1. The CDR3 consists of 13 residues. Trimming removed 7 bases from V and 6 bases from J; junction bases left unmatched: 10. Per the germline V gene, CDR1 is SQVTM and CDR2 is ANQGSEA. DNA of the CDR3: TGCAGCGCCGGACAGGGTTTAGGGGCTGAAGCTTTCTTT. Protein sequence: CSAGQGLGAEAFF. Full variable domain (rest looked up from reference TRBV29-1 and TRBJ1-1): SAVISQKPSRDICQRGTSLTIQCQVDSQVTMMFWYRQQPGQSLTLIATANQGSEATYESGFVIDKFPISRPNLTFSTLTVSNMSPEDSSIYLCSAGQGLGAEAFFGQGTRLTVV.

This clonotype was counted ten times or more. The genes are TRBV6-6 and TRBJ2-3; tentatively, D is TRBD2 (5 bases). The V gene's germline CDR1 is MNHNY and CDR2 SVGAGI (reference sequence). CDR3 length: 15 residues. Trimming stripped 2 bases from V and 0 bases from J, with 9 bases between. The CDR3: CASSYNGGSTDTQYF. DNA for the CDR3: TGTGCCAGCAGTTACAATGGCGGGAGCACAGATACGCAGTATTTT.

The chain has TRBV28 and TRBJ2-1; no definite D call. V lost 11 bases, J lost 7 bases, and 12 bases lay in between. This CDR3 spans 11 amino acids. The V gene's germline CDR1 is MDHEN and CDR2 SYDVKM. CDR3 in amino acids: CARPWGNEQFF. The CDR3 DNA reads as TGTGCCCGCCCTTGGGGAAATGAGCAGTTCTTC.

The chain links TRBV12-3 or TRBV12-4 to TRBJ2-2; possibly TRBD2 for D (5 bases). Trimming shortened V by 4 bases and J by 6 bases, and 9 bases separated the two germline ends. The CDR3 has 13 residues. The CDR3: CASSSDGAGELFF. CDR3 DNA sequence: TGTGCCAGCAGTTCGGACGGGGCCGGGGAGCTGTTTTTT.